The 16 T cell receptor beta chains in this list originate from one sample, sequenced in a study of shared clonotypes between healthy human individuals. Naive CD8 cells were CD45RO-negative, positively selected for CCR7, excluding terminally differentiated effector memory CD45RA+ cells. The repertoire was sequenced with immunoSEQ multiplex PCR; TCRdb's copy has only in-frame clones and lacks some. Of approximately 2,000,000 clones listed, about 94% are singletons. The sample was naive CD8+ T cells from PBMCs. Receptors originate from a man younger than 35 in good health. Some clones in this sample may be carry-over from other donors' samples.

The J gene is TRBJ2-7, the V gene TRBV27, with TRBD2 matching 7 bases. This CDR3 has 15 residues. J gave up 2 bases and V 2 bases, and 6 bases lay outside the gene matches. Germline V gene sequence: CDR1 MNHEY, CDR2 SMNVEV (reference sequence). The CDR3 loop reads CASSLGLAEAYEQYF. The CDR3 nucleotides are TGTGCCAGCAGTTTAGGCCTAGCGGAGGCCTACGAGCAGTACTTC.

The chain joins TRBV5-4 to TRBJ1-3; no firm D call. Deletions cut 5 bases from V and 0 bases from J, with 6 bases between. Germline V CDR1 and CDR2: SGHNT, YYREEE (reference sequence). The CDR3 runs to 13 residues. CDR3 in amino acids: CASSPGSGNTIYF. For the CDR3, the DNA is TGTGCCAGCAGTCCCGGCTCTGGAAACACCATATATTTT. Full variable domain (outside the CDR3, taken from reference TRBV5-4 and TRBJ1-3): ETGVTQSPTHLIKTRGQQVTLRCSSQSGHNTVSWYQQALGQGPQFIFQYYREEENGRGNFPPRFSGLQFPNYSSELNVNALELDDSALYLCASSPGSGNTIYFGEGSWLTVV.

The chain uses TRBV13 and TRBJ1-6; D possibly corresponds to TRBD1 (5 bases). Germline V gives CDR1 PRHDT, CDR2 FYEKMQ (reference sequence). Trimming cost V 4 bases and J 7 bases, with 11 bases left between them. This CDR3 contains 14 residues. Written as DNA, the CDR3 is TGTGCCAGCAGCTCCCGGGACGGGAATTCACCCCTCCACTTT. This translates into CASSSRDGNSPLHF.

The V gene is TRBV7-2, the J gene TRBJ2-1, with D unclear. Deletions cut 5 bases from V and 2 bases from J, with 13 bases between. The CDR3 runs to 15 residues. CDR1 is SGHTA, CDR2 FQGNSA, per germline. CDR3 amino acids: CASSPRTYPYNEQFF. CDR3 DNA sequence: TGTGCCAGCAGCCCCCGGACGTATCCCTACAATGAGCAGTTCTTC.

The chain couples TRBV4-3 to TRBJ2-7, with TRBD1 matching over 10 bases. The CDR3 extends over 14 amino acids. V gave up 4 bases and J gave up 5 bases; unmatched junction bases: 5. CDR1 is LGHNA and CDR2 is YSLEER in the germline V gene. The CDR3 coding sequence is TGCGCCAGCAGCCCCCGGGACAGGGGCCACGAGCAGTACTTC. Its translation is CASSPRDRGHEQYF.

The CDR3 DNA sequence: TGCGCCAGCAGCTTGTTACGCCGGCGACAGGGGGCTCGAGGACAGCCCCAGCATTTT. Translating gives CASSLLRRRQGARGQPQHF. V usage is TRBV5-1 and J usage is TRBJ1-5; 10 bases match TRBD1. The V gene's germline CDR1 is SGHRS and CDR2 YFSETQ. There are 19 residues in the CDR3. The J segment lost 7 bases and the V segment lost 1 base, leaving 17 bases of the junction unmatched.

This clone was recorded only once. The chain couples TRBV30 to TRBJ2-1, with 7 bases fitting TRBD2. CDR3 length equals 15 residues. Germline CDR1 and CDR2: GTSNPN and SVGIG (reference sequence). With 4 bases clipped from V and 4 bases from J, the junction kept 10 bases outside the gene matches. The DNA for the CDR3 is TGTGCCTGGATGGGCGGGAGTGGTATGTACAATGAGCAGTTCTTC. Protein product: CAWMGGSGMYNEQFF.

This chain connects TRBV15 to TRBJ2-1; TRBD1 aligns across 11 bases. Germline loops: CDR1 LNHNV, CDR2 YYDKDF (reference sequence). V lost 3 bases, J lost 7 bases, and 8 bases stayed unmatched. The length of the CDR3 is 16 residues. The CDR3 DNA reads as TGTGCCACCAGCAGGTGGACAGGGGGCGCGTTAAATGAGCAGTTCTTC. Its protein is CATSRWTGGALNEQFF.

J is TRBJ1-3 and V is TRBV4-1; D is possibly TRBD1 (6 bases). Germline assignment: CDR1 MGHRA and CDR2 YSYEKL. V was shortened by 4 bases and J by 0 bases, with 16 bases between the two germline ends. The CDR3 contains 17 residues. CDR3 amino acids: CASSPYADRISGNTIYF. The CDR3 DNA reads as TGCGCCAGCAGCCCCTATGCCGACAGGATCTCTGGAAACACCATATATTTT.

The rearrangement joins TRBV6-5 to TRBJ2-7; D is perhaps TRBD1 or TRBD2 (5 bases each). Germline lookup yields CDR1 MNHEY and CDR2 SVGAGI. The CDR3 spans 15 residues. Deletions cut 2 bases from V and 1 base from J, with 12 bases between. The CDR3 bases are TGTGCCAGCAGTTACCGGGGCGGGCCATCCTACGAGCAGTACTTC. This codes for CASSYRGGPSYEQYF.

V gene TRBV27 combines with J gene TRBJ1-5; no clear D. CDR3 length equals 15 residues. V was trimmed by 5 bases and J by 7 bases, leaving 18 bases between them. The germline CDR1 and CDR2 sequences are MNHEY and SMNVEV (reference sequence). The CDR3: CASSRNGRFGQPQHF. DNA for the CDR3: TGTGCCAGCAGTCGCAACGGACGGTTCGGGCAGCCCCAGCATTTT.

This clone was recorded only once. The chain is built from TRBV7-7 and TRBJ2-2; maybe TRBD2 (5 bases). The CDR3 totals 13 residues. Germline V gene data show CDR1 as SSHAT and CDR2 as FNYEAQ (reference sequence). V shed 5 bases and J shed 6 bases, with 10 bases lying between them. CDR3 DNA: TGTGCCAGCAGCCCGAGGGTACCCGGGGAGCTGTTTTTT. Protein sequence: CASSPRVPGELFF.

V usage is TRBV5-1 and J usage is TRBJ1-1; D is possibly TRBD1 (6 bases). The CDR3 contains 17 residues. Germline V gene sequence: CDR1 SGHRS, CDR2 YFSETQ. Trimming took 4 bases from V and 4 from J, leaving 23 bases between them. Here the CDR3 DNA reads TGCGCCAGCAGCCCGCTTTTGGGGGGGCGCTTTGGCACTGAAGCTTTCTTT. This sequence encodes CASSPLLGGRFGTEAFF.

This chain joins TRBV28 and TRBJ2-7; D ambiguous. Germline CDR1 reads MDHEN; CDR2 reads SYDVKM. V lost 5 bases to trimming and J lost 2 bases, with 7 bases between them. This CDR3 contains 12 residues. In DNA form, the CDR3 reads TGTGCCAGCAGTCCCGAGGCCTACGAGCAGTACTTC. This codes for CASSPEAYEQYF.

This clone showed up just once. The gene calls are TRBV7-9 and TRBJ2-4; 8 nucleotides line up with TRBD1. Germline CDR1 and CDR2: SEHNR and FQNEAQ (reference sequence). The V segment lost 2 bases and the J segment 0 bases; nucleotides outside the gene matches: 3. This CDR3 is 16 amino acids long. CDR3 protein: CASSLNQGAAKNIQYF. The CDR3, as DNA: TGTGCCAGCAGCTTAAACCAGGGGGCAGCCAAAAACATTCAGTACTTC.

The chain has TRBV27 and TRBJ2-1; no firm D call. The CDR3 extends over 13 amino acids. Germline assignment: CDR1 MNHEY and CDR2 SMNVEV (reference sequence). Trimming shortened V by 0 bases and J by 12 bases, and 12 bases separated the two germline ends. The CDR3 region is CASSLSSPHGQFF. CDR3 nucleotides: TGTGCCAGCAGTTTATCTTCCCCGCATGGGCAGTTCTTC.